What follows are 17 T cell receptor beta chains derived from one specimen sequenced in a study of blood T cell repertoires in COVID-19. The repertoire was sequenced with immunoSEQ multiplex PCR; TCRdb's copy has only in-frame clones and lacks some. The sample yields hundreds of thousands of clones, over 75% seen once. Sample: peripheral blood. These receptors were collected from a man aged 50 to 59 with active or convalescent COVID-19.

CDR3 sequence reads: CASSLQLAGVYSTDTQYF. The CDR3 DNA reads as TGTGCCAGCAGCTTGCAACTAGCGGGAGTATATAGCACAGATACGCAGTATTTT. The chain has TRBV5-4 and TRBJ2-3; 11 bases match TRBD2. Germline values: CDR1 SGHNT, CDR2 YYREEE (reference sequence). V lost 1 base, J lost 0 bases, and 7 bases stayed unmatched. This CDR3 region has 18 residues.

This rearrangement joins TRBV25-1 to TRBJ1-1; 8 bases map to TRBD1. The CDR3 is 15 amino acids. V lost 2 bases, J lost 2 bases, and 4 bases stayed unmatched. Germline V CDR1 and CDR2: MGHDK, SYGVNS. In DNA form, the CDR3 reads TGTGCCAGCAGTGAACACCAGGGGGCCAACACTGAAGCTTTCTTT. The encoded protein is CASSEHQGANTEAFF.

Here the CDR3 DNA reads TGTGCCAGCAGTGTAATAGACAGGGGCACTGAAGCTTTCTTT. Translated: CASSVIDRGTEAFF. The chain combines TRBV27 with TRBJ1-1; TRBD1 matches 8 bases. The CDR3 is 14 amino acids. Trimming took 5 bases from V and 4 from J; bases not matched to a gene: 6. CDR1 MNHEY and CDR2 SMNVEV come from the germline V gene (reference sequence).

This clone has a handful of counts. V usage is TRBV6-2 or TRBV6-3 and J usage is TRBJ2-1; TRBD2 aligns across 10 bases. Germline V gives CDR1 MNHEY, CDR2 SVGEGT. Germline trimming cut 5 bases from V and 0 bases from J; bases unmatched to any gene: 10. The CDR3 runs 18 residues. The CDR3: CASSPPGLASPSYNEQFF. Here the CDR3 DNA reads TGTGCCAGCAGTCCCCCGGGACTAGCGAGCCCCTCCTACAATGAGCAGTTCTTC.

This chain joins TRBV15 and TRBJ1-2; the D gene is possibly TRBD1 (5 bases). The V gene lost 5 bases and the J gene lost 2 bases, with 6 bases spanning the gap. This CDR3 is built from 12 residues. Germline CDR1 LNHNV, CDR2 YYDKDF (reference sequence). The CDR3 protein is CATSPGNYGYTF. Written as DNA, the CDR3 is TGTGCCACCAGCCCAGGGAACTATGGCTACACCTTC.

The CDR3 loop is CASSENGFLTDTQYF. The CDR3 nucleotides read TGTGCCAGCAGTGAAAACGGGTTCCTCACAGATACGCAGTATTTT. The rearrangement uses TRBV6-1 and TRBJ2-3; D unresolved. Trimming cost V 2 bases and J 2 bases, with 11 bases left between them. Germline V gene data show CDR1 as MNHNS and CDR2 as SASEGT. The CDR3 totals 15 residues.

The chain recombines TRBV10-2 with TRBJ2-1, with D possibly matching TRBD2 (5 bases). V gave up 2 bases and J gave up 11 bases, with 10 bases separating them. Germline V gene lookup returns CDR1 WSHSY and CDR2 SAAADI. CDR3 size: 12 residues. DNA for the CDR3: TGCGCCAGCAGTGAGGAGGGAGCAAAGCAGTTCTTC. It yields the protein CASSEEGAKQFF.

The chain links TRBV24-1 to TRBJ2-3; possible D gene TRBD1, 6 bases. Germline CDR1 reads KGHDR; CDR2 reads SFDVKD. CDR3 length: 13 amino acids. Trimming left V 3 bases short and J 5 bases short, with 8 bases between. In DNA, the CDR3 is TGTGCCACCAGTGATCTAGGGGGAGATACGCAGTATTTT. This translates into CATSDLGGDTQYF.

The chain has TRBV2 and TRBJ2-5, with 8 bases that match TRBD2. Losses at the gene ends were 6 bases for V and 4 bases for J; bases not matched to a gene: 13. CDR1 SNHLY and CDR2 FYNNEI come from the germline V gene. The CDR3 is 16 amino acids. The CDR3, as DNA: TGTGCCAGCAGCCCCCTGGCCGGGAGGGCCAGAGAGACCCAGTACTTC. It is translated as CASSPLAGRARETQYF.

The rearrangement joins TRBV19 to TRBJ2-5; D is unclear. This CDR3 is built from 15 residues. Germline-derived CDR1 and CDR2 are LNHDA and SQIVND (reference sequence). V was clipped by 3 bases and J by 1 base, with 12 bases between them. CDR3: CASSIGVQTQETQYF. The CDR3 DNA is TGTGCCAGTAGTATTGGAGTTCAGACCCAAGAGACCCAGTACTTC.

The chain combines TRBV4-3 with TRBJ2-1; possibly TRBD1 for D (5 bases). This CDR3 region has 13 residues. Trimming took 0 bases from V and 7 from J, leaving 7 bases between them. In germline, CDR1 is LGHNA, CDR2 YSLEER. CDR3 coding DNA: TGCGCCAGCAGCCAAGATCCAGGGAATGAGCAGTTCTTC. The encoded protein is CASSQDPGNEQFF.

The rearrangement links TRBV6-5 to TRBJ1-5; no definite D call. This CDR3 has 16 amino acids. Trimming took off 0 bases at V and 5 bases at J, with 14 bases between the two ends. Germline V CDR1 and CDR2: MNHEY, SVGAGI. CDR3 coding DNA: TGTGCCAGCAGTTACTCGCAAGGCCCGGGGTATCAGCCCCAGCATTTT. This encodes CASSYSQGPGYQPQHF.

The CDR3 is CASSRDRGNTEAFF. CDR3 nucleotide sequence: TGTGCCAGCAGCCGGGACAGGGGGAACACTGAAGCTTTCTTT. The chain uses TRBV7-8 and TRBJ1-1; TRBD1 agrees at 10 bases. After removal of 5 bases from V and 1 base from J, the junction contained 1 base not matched to a gene. CDR3 length equals 14 residues. The germline V gene has CDR1 SGHVS and CDR2 FQNEAQ.

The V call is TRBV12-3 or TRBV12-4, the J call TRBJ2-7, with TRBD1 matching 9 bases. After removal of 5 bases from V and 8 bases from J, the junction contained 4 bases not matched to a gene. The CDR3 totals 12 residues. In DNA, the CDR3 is TGTGCCAGCAGTATGGGACAGGGCAAGCAGTACTTC. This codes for CASSMGQGKQYF.

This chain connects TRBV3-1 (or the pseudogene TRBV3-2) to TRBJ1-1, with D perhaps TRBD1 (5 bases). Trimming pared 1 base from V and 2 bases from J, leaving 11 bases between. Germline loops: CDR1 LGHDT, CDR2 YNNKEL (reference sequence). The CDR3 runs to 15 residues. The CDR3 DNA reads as TGTGCCAGCAGCCAAGCCCCAGGGCTCAACACTGAAGCTTTCTTT. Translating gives CASSQAPGLNTEAFF.

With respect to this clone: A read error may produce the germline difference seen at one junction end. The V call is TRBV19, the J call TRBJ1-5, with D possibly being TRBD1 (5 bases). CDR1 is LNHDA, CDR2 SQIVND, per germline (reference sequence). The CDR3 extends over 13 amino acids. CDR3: CTSGWGLNQPQHF. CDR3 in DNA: TGCACCTCTGGTTGGGGACTCAATCAGCCCCAGCATTTT.

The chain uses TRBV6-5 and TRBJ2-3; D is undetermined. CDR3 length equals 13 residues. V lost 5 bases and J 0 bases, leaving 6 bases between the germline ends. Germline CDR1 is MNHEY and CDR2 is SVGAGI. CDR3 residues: CASSRSSTDTQYF. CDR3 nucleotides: TGTGCCAGCAGTAGGAGCAGCACAGATACGCAGTATTTT.